This T cell receptor beta chain was sequenced in a study of shared clonotypes between healthy human individuals. To note about this clone: The antigen is unknown.

The CDR3 runs 13 residues. V trimming: 9 bases; J trimming: 5 bases; junction bases outside the gene matches: 6. Germline CDR1 is LNHDA and CDR2 is SQIVND (reference sequence). Findings of the study overall: It was observed that roughly 5.5% of naive CD4 clonotypes were shared across several donors.

Genomic DNA belonging to each subset was distributed in equal measure over several immunoSEQ plates. Repertoires were generated with immunoSEQ multiplex PCR, while TCRdb's copy carries only in-frame clones and drops some. The sample lists 550,000 to 800,000 clones, 90% occurring once. Healthy HIV-negative adults without recent acute infections or vaccinations served as donors. This TCR was recovered from a man between 18 and 35 years old in good health. Some clones in this sample may be carry-over from other donors' samples. The chain couples TRBV19 to TRBJ1-1; 10 bases agree with TRBD1. The sequencing sample was made of memory CD8+ T cells from PBMCs. Subset denoted: CD45RO+ cells pooled with CCR7-negative TemRA cells. For the CDR3, the DNA is TGTGCCAGCTCGGACAGGGGGAGTACTGAAGCTTTCTTT. It translates to CASSDRGSTEAFF.